This TCR beta chain was documented in a study of blood T cell repertoires in COVID-19. Study as a whole: Whether acute or convalescent, the COVID-19 samples came from the United States, Italy and Spain. T cells, B-cell-depleted T cells, or PBMCs supplied cDNA or gDNA.

The V and J ends lost 2 bases and 5 bases respectively, with 9 bases between them. This CDR3 has 13 residues. Germline V gene sequence: CDR1 SGHVS, CDR2 FQNEAQ. In the original workflow: Nucleated cell counts were estimated from reference gene primer amplification. Assay used: immunoSEQ multiplex PCR; TCRdb lists only in-frame clones, some missing. Clone size and V and J calls were adopted from that table, with D and trimming inferred from the DNA. The table lists about 150,000 clones, almost 85% of them singletons. This sequence joins TRBV7-8 and TRBJ2-5; D gene ambiguous. The source material was peripheral blood. This sequence originates from a man in his late teens or twenties with active or convalescent COVID-19. The CDR3 nucleotides read TGTGCCAGCAGCTTACGCAGGCAGGAGACCCAGTACTTC. Protein sequence: CASSLRRQETQYF. Combining the CDR3 with reference TRBV7-8 and TRBJ2-5 gives the whole variable domain GAGVSQSPRYKVAKRGQDVALRCDPISGHVSLFWYQQALGQGPEFLTYFQNEAQLDKSGLPSDRFFAERPEGSVSTLKIQRTQQEDSAVYLCASSLRRQETQYFGPGTRLLVL.